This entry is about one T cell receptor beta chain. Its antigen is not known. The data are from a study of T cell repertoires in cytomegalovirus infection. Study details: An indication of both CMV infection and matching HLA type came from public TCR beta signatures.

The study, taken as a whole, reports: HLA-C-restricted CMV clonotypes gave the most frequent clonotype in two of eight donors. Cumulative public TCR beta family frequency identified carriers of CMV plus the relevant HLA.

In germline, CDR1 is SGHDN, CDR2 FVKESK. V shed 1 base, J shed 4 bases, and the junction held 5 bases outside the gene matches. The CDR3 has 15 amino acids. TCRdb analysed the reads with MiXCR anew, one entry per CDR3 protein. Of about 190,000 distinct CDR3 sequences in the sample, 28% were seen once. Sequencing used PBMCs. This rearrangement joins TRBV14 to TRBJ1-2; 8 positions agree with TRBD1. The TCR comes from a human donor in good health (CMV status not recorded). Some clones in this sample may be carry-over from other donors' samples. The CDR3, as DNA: TGTGCCAGCAGCCAAGCCGGGACAGGAGGCTATGGCTACACCTTC. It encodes CASSQAGTGGYGYTF. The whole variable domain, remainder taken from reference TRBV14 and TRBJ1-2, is EAGVTQFPSHSVIEKGQTVTLRCDPISGHDNLYWYRRVMGKEIKFLLHFVKESKQDESGMPNNRFLAERTGGTYSTLKVQPAELEDSGVYFCASSQAGTGGYGYTFGSGTRLTVV.